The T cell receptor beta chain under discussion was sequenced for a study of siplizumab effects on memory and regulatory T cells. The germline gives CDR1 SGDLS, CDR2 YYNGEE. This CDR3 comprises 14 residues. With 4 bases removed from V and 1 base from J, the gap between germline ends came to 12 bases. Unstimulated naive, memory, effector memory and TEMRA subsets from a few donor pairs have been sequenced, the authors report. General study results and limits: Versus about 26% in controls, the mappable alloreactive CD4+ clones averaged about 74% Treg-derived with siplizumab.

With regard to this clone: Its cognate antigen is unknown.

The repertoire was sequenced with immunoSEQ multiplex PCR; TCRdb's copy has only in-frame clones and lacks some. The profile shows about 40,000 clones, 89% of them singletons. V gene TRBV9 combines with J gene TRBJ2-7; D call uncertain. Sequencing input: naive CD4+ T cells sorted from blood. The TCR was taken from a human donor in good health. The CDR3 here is CASSSGGASYEQYF. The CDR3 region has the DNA TGTGCCAGCAGCTCAGGCGGTGCGTCCTACGAGCAGTACTTC.